These 9 T cell receptor beta chains came from one sample sequenced in a study of blood T cell repertoires in COVID-19. Generated by immunoSEQ multiplex PCR, the TCRdb table keeps only in-frame clones and is missing some. The sample yields about 120,000 clones, about 90% seen once. The sequencing input was peripheral blood. These TCRs come from a woman aged 55-69 years with COVID-19, enrolled during active disease.

This clone was seen a single time. The chain joins TRBV11-2 to TRBJ2-7, with D perhaps TRBD2 (6 bases). The CDR3 is 17 amino acids. Between the trimmed V and J ends, which lost 5 bases and 3 bases, there was a span of 23 bases. Germline V CDR1 and CDR2: SGHAT, FQNNGV. CDR3 residues: CASSLRRDHLGIYEQYF. Here the CDR3 DNA reads TGTGCCAGCAGCCTCCGGAGGGACCACTTAGGGATCTACGAGCAGTACTTC.

J is TRBJ2-1 and V is TRBV6-2 or TRBV6-3; TRBD2 agrees at 13 bases. CDR3 length: 16 amino acids. V lost 6 bases to trimming and J lost 5 bases; unmatched junction nucleotides: 7. CDR1 MNHEY and CDR2 SVGEGT come from the germline V gene. CDR3 region: CASSPLAGGLNNEQFF. In DNA form, the CDR3 reads TGTGCCAGCAGCCCACTAGCGGGGGGGCTAAACAATGAGCAGTTCTTC.

The chain is built from TRBV19 and TRBJ1-2; 8 nucleotides align to TRBD1. Germline values: CDR1 LNHDA, CDR2 SQIVND (reference sequence). Germline trimming cut 7 bases from V and 7 bases from J; bases unmatched to any gene: 8. The CDR3 totals 13 residues. Here the CDR3 reads CASTPGQVRGYTF. CDR3 DNA sequence: TGTGCCAGTACCCCGGGACAGGTACGTGGCTACACCTTC.

Turning to this clone: The junction and the germline gene differ at one end; a read error may be behind it. The chain links TRBV7-2 to TRBJ2-1; 7 bases map to TRBD2. The CDR3 spans 13 residues. CDR1 SGHTA and CDR2 FQGNSA come from the germline V gene. CDR3 sequence reads: CAGSRDYNNEQFF. As DNA, the CDR3 is TGTGCCGGCAGCCGGGACTACAACAATGAGCAGTTCTTC.

This sequence joins TRBV10-2 and TRBJ2-5, with D perhaps TRBD2 (5 bases). This CDR3 has 12 residues. V shed 6 bases and J shed 1 base, with 6 bases lying between them. CDR1 is WSHSY and CDR2 is SAAADI in the germline V gene. The CDR3 DNA follows: TGCGCCAGCAGGGGGAGCCAAGAGACCCAGTACTTC. This sequence encodes CASRGSQETQYF.

V and J are TRBV7-2 and TRBJ2-5, with TRBD1 as a possible D gene (7 bases). With 5 bases removed from V and 7 bases from J, the gap between germline ends came to 20 bases. Germline V lookup: CDR1 SGHTA, CDR2 FQGNSA. This CDR3 comprises 15 residues. The CDR3 bases are TGTGCCAGCAGCCGCGCCCAGGGGGGCATCGGGACCCAGTACTTC. Residues: CASSRAQGGIGTQYF.

The genes are TRBV2 and TRBJ1-4; TRBD1 aligns across 7 bases. Germline V CDR1 and CDR2: SNHLY, FYNNEI. V gave up 4 bases and J gave up 3 bases; unmatched junction bases: 2. The CDR3 runs 14 residues. The CDR3 nucleotides read TGTGCCAGCAGTGGGACAGGATCTAATGAAAAACTGTTTTTT. It translates to CASSGTGSNEKLFF.

The chain couples TRBV9 to TRBJ2-3; D is undetermined. Germline V gives CDR1 SGDLS, CDR2 YYNGEE. The CDR3 length is 15 residues. Trimming cost V 0 bases and J 3 bases, with 11 bases left between them. The CDR3 coding sequence is TGTGCCAGCAGCGTAGATAGTGTAAAGACAGATACGCAGTATTTT. Translation: CASSVDSVKTDTQYF.

The chain carries TRBV24-1 and TRBJ1-2; D gene ambiguous. CDR3 length equals 11 residues. The germline V gene encodes CDR1 KGHDR and CDR2 SFDVKD. Trimming cost V 12 bases and J 8 bases, with 15 bases left between them. The CDR3 DNA reads as TGTGCCCCCACCGGTCCCGGGGGCTACACCTTC. It translates to CAPTGPGGYTF.